Below, 4 T cell receptor beta chains from the same sample are listed, as sequenced in a study of T cell repertoires in cytomegalovirus infection. MiXCR, applied by TCRdb to the reads, yields one record per CDR3 protein. Of roughly 150,000 distinct CDR3 sequences in the sample, approximately 30% were seen once. Antigens for these TCRs are unknown. Source: CD8+ T cells from cultured PBMCs, taken from culture after CMV antigen stimulation. The receptors were sampled from a human donor in good health (CMV status not recorded). Some clones in this sample may be carry-over from other donors' samples.

This clonotype was seen ten or more times. The V call is TRBV12-3 or TRBV12-4, the J call TRBJ1-5; D gene ambiguous. Trimming pared 7 bases from V and 5 bases from J, leaving 9 bases between. This CDR3 contains 12 residues. The CDR3 reads CASKSWDQPQHF. DNA of the CDR3: TGTGCCAGCAAGTCCTGGGATCAGCCCCAGCATTTT.

The V and J genes are TRBV12-3 or TRBV12-4 and TRBJ1-1; D gene uncertain. The ends were cut back, 3 bases at V and 1 base at J, with 9 bases in the middle. The CDR3 is made up of 14 amino acids. The CDR3, as DNA: TGTGCCAGCAGTTTTGGGCTCAGGAACACTGAAGCTTTCTTT. Translating it yields CASSFGLRNTEAFF.

This chain uses TRBV2 with TRBJ2-7; tentatively, D is TRBD2 (5 bases). This CDR3 has 16 amino acids. V was trimmed by 7 bases and J by 4 bases, leaving 23 bases between them. Germline CDR1 is SNHLY and CDR2 is FYNNEI. This chain's CDR3 is CASKPGPFPGEYEQYF. The CDR3 DNA follows: TGTGCCAGCAAACCAGGACCGTTCCCCGGGGAGTACGAGCAGTACTTC.

This rearrangement joins TRBV6-5 to TRBJ1-5, with D unresolved. CDR1 is MNHEY, CDR2 SVGAGI, per germline. Trimming pared 4 bases from V and 8 bases from J, leaving 21 bases between. CDR3 length: 16 amino acids. The CDR3 DNA reads TGTGCCAGCAGTTCACATGGCAGCTCAATCAAAGAGCCCCAGCATTTT. Residues: CASSSHGSSIKEPQHF.